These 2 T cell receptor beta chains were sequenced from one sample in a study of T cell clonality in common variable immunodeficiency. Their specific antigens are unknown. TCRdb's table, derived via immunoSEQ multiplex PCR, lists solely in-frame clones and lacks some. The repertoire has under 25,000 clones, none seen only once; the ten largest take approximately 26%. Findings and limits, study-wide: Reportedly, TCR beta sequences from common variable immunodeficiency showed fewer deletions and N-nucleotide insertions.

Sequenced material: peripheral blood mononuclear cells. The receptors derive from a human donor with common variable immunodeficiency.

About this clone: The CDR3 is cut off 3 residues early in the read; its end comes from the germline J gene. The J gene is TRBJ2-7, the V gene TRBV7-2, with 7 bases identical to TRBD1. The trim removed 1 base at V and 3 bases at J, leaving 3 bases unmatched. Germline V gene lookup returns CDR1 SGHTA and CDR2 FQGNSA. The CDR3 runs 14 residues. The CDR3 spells CASSLERGLYEQYF. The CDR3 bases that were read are TGTGCCAGCAGCTTAGAAAGGGGGCTCTACGAG.

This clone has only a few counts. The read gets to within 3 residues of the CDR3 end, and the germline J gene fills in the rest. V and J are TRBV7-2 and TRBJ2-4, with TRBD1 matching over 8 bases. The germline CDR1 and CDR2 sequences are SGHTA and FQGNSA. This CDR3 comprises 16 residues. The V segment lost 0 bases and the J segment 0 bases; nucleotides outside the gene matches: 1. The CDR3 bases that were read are TGTGCCAGCAGCTTAGCCGGGACAGGAGCCAAAAACATT. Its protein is CASSLAGTGAKNI. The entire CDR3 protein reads CASSLAGTGAKNIQYF.